The clone carrying this T cell receptor beta chain was observed many times. Its matching antigen is unknown. Template material for amplifying TCR beta CDR3 regions consisted of RNA transcripts. An initial round of RT-PCR targeting the TCR CDR3 relied on the HTBI primer set. TCRdb itself ran the multiplex PCR reads through MiXCR, one entry per CDR3 protein. The sample shows 90,000 to 120,000 distinct CDR3 sequences, about 16% of them seen only once. These data originate in a study of T cells in Graves' hyperthyroidism and ophthalmopathy. Findings and caveats of the study: Appearing also in blood were most of the thyroid clonotypes expanded above 0.001. The authors' 13 V-J model separated ophthalmopathy from stable hyperthyroidism.

Patients between 18 and 65 years old had hyperthyroidism, newly diagnosed and lasting under 2 months. V was trimmed by 1 base and J by 0 bases, leaving 12 bases between them. This CDR3 is 16 amino acids long. Germline-derived CDR1 and CDR2 are DFQATT and SNEGSKA (reference sequence). The chain uses TRBV20-1 and TRBJ2-2; perhaps TRBD2 as D (7 bases). The receptor was derived from a woman between 50 and 59 years old with Graves' hyperthyroidism. The sequencing input was blood. The CDR3: CSARGGGRANTGELFF. CDR3 bases: TGCAGTGCTAGAGGGGGGGGGCGAGCGAACACCGGGGAGCTGTTTTTT.